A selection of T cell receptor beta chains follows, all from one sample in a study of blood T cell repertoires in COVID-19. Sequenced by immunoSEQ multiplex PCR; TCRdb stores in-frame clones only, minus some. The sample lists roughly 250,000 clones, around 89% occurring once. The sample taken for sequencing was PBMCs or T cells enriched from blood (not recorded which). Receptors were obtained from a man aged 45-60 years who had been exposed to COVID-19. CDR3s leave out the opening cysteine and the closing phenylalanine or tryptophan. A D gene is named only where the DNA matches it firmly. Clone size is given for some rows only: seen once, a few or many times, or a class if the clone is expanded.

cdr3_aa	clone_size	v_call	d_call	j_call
ASSSTENYGYT	-	TRBV7-9	-	TRBJ1-2
ASSLQSVSNSPLH	-	TRBV18	-	TRBJ1-6
ASSFLGQGANQPQH	-	TRBV19	TRBD1	TRBJ1-5
ASSPGTGRPYAEKLF	-	TRBV5-5	TRBD1	TRBJ1-4
ASSDGGYNYGYT	-	TRBV10-1	-	TRBJ1-2
ATNRVLRGYT	-	TRBV28	-	TRBJ1-2
ASSFFAGRTDTQY	-	TRBV27	-	TRBJ2-3
ASSELGQAVTYEQY	once	TRBV9	TRBD1	TRBJ2-7
ATSIELVNTEAF	-	TRBV15	-	TRBJ1-1
ASSYSQGGGSPLH	-	TRBV6-5	-	TRBJ1-6
ASSLASAYGYT	-	TRBV11-2	-	TRBJ1-2
ASTYRGNDGYT	-	TRBV4-1	TRBD1	TRBJ1-2
ASSSRGEQETQY	-	TRBV13	-	TRBJ2-5
ASSLAGGVSHGYT	-	TRBV5-4	-	TRBJ1-2
ASRPGQTNTGELF	-	TRBV19	TRBD1	TRBJ2-2
ASSPRLGVSSEAF	-	TRBV28	-	TRBJ1-1
AWSPGHNQPQH	-	TRBV30	-	TRBJ1-5
ASSTRQGSPYEQY	-	TRBV4-2	TRBD1	TRBJ2-7
ASSHRDRGLHGYT	-	TRBV3-1/TRBV3-2	TRBD1	TRBJ1-2
ASGFRQGSAF	once	TRBV12-5	TRBD1	TRBJ1-1
ASSIYWGELYEQY	-	TRBV19	-	TRBJ2-7
ASSLGPRFNQPQH	once	TRBV7-2	-	TRBJ1-5
ASSPGDRGDTEAF	-	TRBV6-6	TRBD1	TRBJ1-1
ASSQVTGSSPLH	-	TRBV14	-	TRBJ1-6
ASSKSDRNEQF	-	TRBV5-1	-	TRBJ2-1
ASSDGVYNSPLH	-	TRBV5-1	-	TRBJ1-6
ASGTDHNQPQH	-	TRBV19	-	TRBJ1-5
ASSSPSGSYNSPLH	-	TRBV28	-	TRBJ1-6
ASSPQWKRGGGTGELF	-	TRBV6-6	TRBD2	TRBJ2-2
ASSRFLEGYNEQF	-	TRBV5-4	-	TRBJ2-1
ASSLGLYGYT	-	TRBV7-9	-	TRBJ1-2
SVDRGFTEAF	-	TRBV29-1	-	TRBJ1-1
ASSPGEDRGPSGANVLT	once	TRBV5-4	TRBD1	TRBJ2-6
AWSNGGANEQF	-	TRBV30	-	TRBJ2-1
ASSSNQETQY	-	TRBV9	-	TRBJ2-5
ASTLTADMGGTNYGYT	-	TRBV4-1	-	TRBJ1-2
ASSEYGTSGDTQY	-	TRBV9	TRBD2	TRBJ2-3
ASSLSAGGETQY	-	TRBV5-1	TRBD2	TRBJ2-5
ASSLAGLTLH	-	TRBV5-1	-	TRBJ1-6